Below are 22 T cell receptor beta chains sequenced from a single sample in a study of cytomegalovirus exposure and HLA in healthy donors. Use of 60 Vbeta and 13 Jbeta primers characterized the PCR. Sequencing used immunoSEQ multiplex PCR; TCRdb keeps in-frame clones, though not all of them. The sample lists roughly 100,000 clones, around four fifths occurring once. Source material: PBMCs. All receptors come from a woman between 40 and 55 years old in good health and CMV-seronegative.

The rearrangement joins TRBV6-5 to TRBJ2-2; D is unclear. With 6 bases removed from V and 4 bases from J, the gap between germline ends came to 9 bases. Looked up from germline, CDR1 is MNHEY and CDR2 is SVGAGI. The CDR3 length is 13 residues. CDR3 sequence: CASSPRITGELFF. The CDR3 region has the DNA TGTGCCAGCAGCCCCCGTATCACCGGGGAGCTGTTTTTT.

The CDR3 DNA sequence: TGTGCCAGTACGACAGCTTATCAAGCTAACTATGGCTACACCTTC. It codes for CASTTAYQANYGYTF. The chain uses TRBV19 and TRBJ1-2, with D possibly matching TRBD1 (5 bases). The V and J ends lost 7 bases and 0 bases respectively, with 15 bases between them. Per germline, CDR1 LNHDA and CDR2 SQIVND (reference sequence). The CDR3 consists of 15 residues. Together with reference TRBV19 and TRBJ1-2, the CDR3 gives the full variable domain: DGGITQSPKYLFRKEGQNVTLSCEQNLNHDAMYWYRQDPGQGLRLIYYSQIVNDFQKGDIAEGYSVSREKKESFPLTVTSAQKNPTAFYLCASTTAYQANYGYTFGSGTRLTVV.

The chain carries TRBV7-2 and TRBJ2-5, with 8 positions matching TRBD2. Germline-derived CDR1 and CDR2 are SGHTA and FQGNSA. CDR3 length equals 15 residues. V lost 1 base and J lost 5; bases outside the gene matches: 6. The CDR3 nucleotides read TGTGCCAGCAGCTTAGGAGGGACTAGTCGGGAGACCCAGTACTTC. Its protein product is CASSLGGTSRETQYF. The full variable domain, its missing parts supplied by reference TRBV7-2 and TRBJ2-5, is GAGVSQSPSNKVTEKGKDVELRCDPISGHTALYWYRQSLGQGLEFLIYFQGNSAPDKSGLPSDRFSAERTGGSVSTLTIQRTQQEDSAVYLCASSLGGTSRETQYFGPGTRLLVL.

The chain uses TRBV11-2 and TRBJ2-2; 9 bases match TRBD2. Germline CDR1 and CDR2: SGHAT and FQNNGV. With 1 base clipped from V and 7 bases from J, the junction kept 7 bases outside the gene matches. This CDR3 has 16 residues. The CDR3 sequence is CASSLVGGGAVGELFF. CDR3 bases: TGTGCCAGCAGCTTAGTAGGCGGGGGGGCTGTCGGGGAGCTGTTTTTT.

The chain employs TRBV4-3 and TRBJ1-1; D perhaps matches TRBD1 (5 bases). This CDR3 has 18 amino acids. The V gene's germline CDR1 is LGHNA and CDR2 YSLEER. Trimming shortened V by 0 bases and J by 6 bases, and 23 bases separated the two germline ends. The CDR3 sequence: CASSQDQGKWGGESEAFF. CDR3 in DNA: TGCGCCAGCAGCCAAGATCAAGGGAAATGGGGGGGTGAGTCTGAAGCTTTCTTT.

CDR3 residues: CASSLSPGSTDTQYF. The CDR3 nucleotides are TGTGCCAGCAGCTTGTCCCCGGGGAGCACAGATACGCAGTATTTT. V usage is TRBV7-2 and J usage is TRBJ2-3, with D possibly matching TRBD2 (5 bases). V lost 3 bases to trimming and J lost 0 bases, with 10 bases between them. Germline loops: CDR1 SGHTA, CDR2 FQGNSA. There are 15 residues in the CDR3. The whole variable domain, filled in from reference TRBV7-2 and TRBJ2-3, reads GAGVSQSPSNKVTEKGKDVELRCDPISGHTALYWYRQSLGQGLEFLIYFQGNSAPDKSGLPSDRFSAERTGGSVSTLTIQRTQQEDSAVYLCASSLSPGSTDTQYFGPGTRLTVL.

This clone was counted a few times. This sequence joins TRBV6-1 and TRBJ1-5; 9 positions match TRBD1. Looked up from germline, CDR1 is MNHNS and CDR2 is SASEGT. This CDR3 region has 16 residues. V lost 3 bases and J lost 6; bases outside the gene matches: 9. CDR3 DNA sequence: TGTGCCAGCAGTGACCCCGGGACAGGGAGATTTCAGCCCCAGCATTTT. Encoded protein: CASSDPGTGRFQPQHF.

This chain connects TRBV30 to TRBJ1-2; no clear D. Trimming cost V 2 bases and J 3 bases, with 10 bases left between them. The length of the CDR3 is 13 residues. Per the germline V gene, CDR1 is GTSNPN and CDR2 is SVGIG (reference sequence). CDR3 amino acids: CAWSMRYDYGYTF. CDR3 DNA sequence: TGTGCCTGGAGTATGAGGTACGACTATGGCTACACCTTC.

V is TRBV7-9 and J is TRBJ1-1; a weak D match, TRBD1 (6 bases). Trimming removed 7 bases at V and 3 bases at J, with 21 bases between. The CDR3 is made up of 16 amino acids. Germline V lookup: CDR1 SEHNR, CDR2 FQNEAQ (reference sequence). The CDR3 sequence is CASTMTGKGGDTEAFF. CDR3 DNA sequence: TGTGCCAGCACCATGACTGGGAAGGGGGGGGACACTGAAGCTTTCTTT.

CDR3 DNA sequence: TGCGCCAGCAGCTCAGGGTATAGGGACAGGGGGCAACATGGCTACACCTTC. Its protein is CASSSGYRDRGQHGYTF. This chain uses TRBV5-1 with TRBJ1-2, with TRBD1 matching 12 bases. This CDR3 is built from 17 residues. Germline CDR1 and CDR2: SGHRS and YFSETQ. The junction had 12 bases not matched to a gene; V was cut back by 3 bases and J by 6 bases.

The chain has TRBV6-1 and TRBJ1-5; 7 positions match TRBD1. Germline V gene sequence: CDR1 MNHNS, CDR2 SASEGT. Trimming cost V 4 bases and J 0 bases; bases outside gene matches: 12. The CDR3 runs to 18 residues. CDR3 coding DNA: TGTGCCAGCAGTGGCAACCTCGGGACAGTTTATAGCAATCAGCCCCAGCATTTT. Translated: CASSGNLGTVYSNQPQHF.

CDR3 residues: CSAAGQGLETQYF. CDR3 DNA: TGCAGCGCCGCGGGACAGGGATTGGAGACCCAGTACTTC. This rearrangement joins TRBV29-1 to TRBJ2-5, with 9 bases identical to TRBD1. CDR3 length: 13 residues. CDR1 is SQVTM and CDR2 is ANQGSEA in the germline V gene. Trimming removed 7 bases from V and 5 bases from J; junction bases left unmatched: 8.

As concerns this clone: In the same sample, other DNA sequences code for this CDR3. V usage is TRBV7-6 and J usage is TRBJ2-1; TRBD1 is a possible D gene (5 bases). CDR3 length: 12 residues. Trimming cost V 5 bases and J 8 bases, with 10 bases left between them. In germline, CDR1 is SGHVS, CDR2 FNYEAQ. The CDR3, as DNA: TGTGCCAGCAGCCACAGGTCGGATGAGCAGTTCTTC. This codes for CASSHRSDEQFF.

J is TRBJ2-7 and V is TRBV7-2, with TRBD2 matching 9 bases. The CDR3 sequence is 12 residues long. CDR1 and CDR2 from the germline V gene are SGHTA and FQGNSA. J gave up 10 bases and V 5 bases, and 6 bases lay outside the gene matches. This chain's CDR3 is CASSPLRGGQYF. The CDR3 region has the DNA TGTGCCAGCAGCCCGCTGCGGGGGGGACAGTACTTC.

This chain connects TRBV29-1 to TRBJ1-2, with a possible D match to TRBD1 (5 bases). The CDR3 covers 12 residues. Germline CDR1 and CDR2: SQVTM and ANQGSEA. Trimming cost V 8 bases and J 6 bases, with 16 bases left between them. The chain's CDR3 is CSSGGGNNGYTF. The CDR3 DNA sequence: TGCAGCAGTGGGGGGGGGAACAATGGCTACACCTTC.

The V call is TRBV5-1, the J call TRBJ2-3; TRBD2 matches at 7 bases. Germline V gene sequence: CDR1 SGHRS, CDR2 YFSETQ. This CDR3 spans 16 amino acids. V dropped 0 bases and J dropped 0; count of bases not matched to a gene: 4. The CDR3 here is CASSLASGISTDTQYF. The CDR3 DNA follows: TGCGCCAGCAGCTTGGCCAGCGGGATCAGCACAGATACGCAGTATTTT.

In this sample, this clone turned up a few times. The chain carries TRBV6-8 and TRBJ2-3; D is possibly TRBD2 (5 bases). The CDR3 spans 14 residues. V lost 7 bases to trimming and J lost 2 bases, with 13 bases between them. CDR1 and CDR2 (germline): MNHGY, SAAAGT. The CDR3 coding sequence is TGTGCCAGCATACGTAGCGCAAACACAGATACGCAGTATTTT. Its protein product is CASIRSANTDTQYF.

The J gene is TRBJ1-5, the V gene TRBV2; tentative D call: TRBD1 (6 bases). Germline V gives CDR1 SNHLY, CDR2 FYNNEI. V lost 4 bases, J lost 3 bases, and 10 bases lay in between. CDR3 size: 14 residues. The CDR3 is CASSVQGSNQPQHF. The CDR3 DNA reads TGTGCCAGCAGTGTCCAGGGGTCCAATCAGCCCCAGCATTTT.

This clone was detected only a few times. Within the sample, other DNA sequences also encode this same CDR3. The gene calls are TRBV29-1 and TRBJ2-7; 8 positions match TRBD1. The CDR3 contains 13 residues. CDR1 is SQVTM, CDR2 ANQGSEA, per germline. The J segment lost 3 bases and the V segment lost 5 bases, leaving 6 bases of the junction unmatched. CDR3 DNA sequence: TGCAGCGTTTCGACAGGGGTGTTCTACGAGCAGTACTTC. Encoded protein: CSVSTGVFYEQYF.

The V gene is TRBV21-1, the J gene TRBJ2-6; the DNA was not compared with TRBD2, the D call given in the table. TRBV21-1 constitutes a pseudogene. The CDR3 has 17 amino acids. CDR3 amino acids: CASTWGEVSSGANVLTF. The CDR3 DNA follows: TGTGCCAGCACCTGGGGAGAGGTTAGCTCTGGGGCCAACGTCCTGACTTTC.

The table lists this clone with a few counts. The V call is TRBV5-4, the J call TRBJ2-5; D is possibly TRBD2 (6 bases). CDR1 is SGHNT and CDR2 is YYREEE in the germline V gene (reference sequence). CDR3 length: 14 amino acids. Between the trimmed V and J ends, which lost 4 bases and 5 bases, there was a span of 15 bases. The CDR3 nucleotides read TGTGCCAGCAGCCCGGGACTGCTATTGGAGACCCAGTACTTC. Its protein product is CASSPGLLLETQYF.

The sample holds a few counts of this clone. The chain joins TRBV5-6 to TRBJ1-6; D might be TRBD1 (6 bases). The CDR3 is made up of 15 amino acids. Trimming shortened V by 5 bases and J by 5 bases, and 14 bases separated the two germline ends. Looked up from germline, CDR1 is SGHDT and CDR2 is YYEEEE. The CDR3 loop reads CASRNRDTNNSPLHF. CDR3 DNA: TGTGCCAGCAGGAACCGGGACACAAATAATTCACCCCTCCACTTT.